These 9 T cell receptor beta chains were all obtained from the same sample, sequenced in a study of cytomegalovirus exposure and HLA in healthy donors. 13 Jbeta primers and 60 Vbeta primers were used for the PCR. The protocol was immunoSEQ multiplex PCR, while the TCRdb copy is restricted to in-frame clones and leaves out a portion. Here the sample spans about 83,000 clones, 80% to 90% being singletons. The sequencing sample was made of PBMCs. The receptors originated from a woman between 25 and 40 years old in good health and CMV-seronegative.

This chain connects TRBV5-1 to TRBJ2-7; 8 bases agree with TRBD2. This CDR3 comprises 13 residues. With V trimmed by 4 bases and J by 5 bases, 5 bases remained unmatched. Germline lookup yields CDR1 SGHRS and CDR2 YFSETQ. The CDR3 is CASSLGTRNEQYF. Written as DNA, the CDR3 is TGCGCCAGCAGCCTCGGGACTAGGAACGAGCAGTACTTC.

The chain recombines TRBV5-1 with TRBJ2-5; D might be TRBD1 (5 bases). CDR1 SGHRS and CDR2 YFSETQ come from the germline V gene. This CDR3 is built from 16 residues. Trimming removed 2 bases at V and 0 bases at J, with 14 bases between. CDR3 sequence: CASSFRRDTYQETQYF. The CDR3 DNA sequence: TGCGCCAGCAGCTTTCGCAGGGATACGTACCAAGAGACCCAGTACTTC.

V usage is TRBV9 and J usage is TRBJ2-7, with 9 bases fitting TRBD2. There are 14 residues in the CDR3. V lost 3 bases and J lost 5; bases outside the gene matches: 6. Germline values: CDR1 SGDLS, CDR2 YYNGEE. This CDR3 is CASSAGLAPDEQYF. In nucleotides, the CDR3 is TGTGCCAGCAGCGCGGGACTAGCCCCCGACGAGCAGTACTTC. Together with reference TRBV9 and TRBJ2-7, the CDR3 gives the full variable domain: DSGVTQTPKHLITATGQRVTLRCSPRSGDLSVYWYQQSLDQGLQFLIQYYNGEERAKGNILERFSAQQFPDLHSELNLSSLELGDSALYFCASSAGLAPDEQYFGPGTRLTVT.

The J gene is TRBJ2-7, the V gene TRBV2, with no clear D. The CDR3 loop spans 17 amino acids. V lost 6 bases and J 0 bases, leaving 21 bases between the germline ends. The germline gives CDR1 SNHLY, CDR2 FYNNEI. CDR3: CASRPTGESRSSYEQYF. The CDR3 nucleotides are TGTGCCAGCAGACCTACCGGCGAATCGAGGAGCTCCTACGAGCAGTACTTC. Full variable domain (missing parts from reference TRBV2 and TRBJ2-7): EPEVTQTPSHQVTQMGQEVILRCVPISNHLYFYWYRQILGQKVEFLVSFYNNEISEKSEIFDDQFSVERPDGSNFTLKIRSTKLEDSAMYFCASRPTGESRSSYEQYFGPGTRLTVT.

The CDR3 nucleotides read TGTGCCTGGAGTCCGACAGGGGTAGATACGCAGTATTTT. Amino acid sequence: CAWSPTGVDTQYF. The chain uses TRBV30 and TRBJ2-3; TRBD1 matches at 8 bases. The length of the CDR3 is 13 residues. Germline trimming cut 2 bases from V and 5 bases from J; bases unmatched to any gene: 3. Germline V CDR1 and CDR2: GTSNPN, SVGIG (reference sequence).

CDR3 sequence reads: CASSPGGRDYGYTF. The CDR3 coding sequence is TGTGCCAGTAGCCCTGGGGGCAGAGACTATGGCTACACCTTC. The chain is built from TRBV19 and TRBJ1-2; maybe TRBD1 (6 bases). CDR3 size: 14 residues. Germline V gene data show CDR1 as LNHDA and CDR2 as SQIVND (reference sequence). Trimming took off 6 bases at V and 3 bases at J, with 14 bases between the two ends.

This chain connects TRBV5-1 to TRBJ2-2; no clear D gene. Trimming pared 2 bases from V and 6 bases from J, leaving 11 bases between. CDR3 length equals 14 residues. CDR1 SGHRS and CDR2 YFSETQ come from the germline V gene. CDR3 in amino acids: CASSFPNSAGELFF. DNA of the CDR3: TGCGCCAGCAGCTTTCCGAACAGTGCCGGGGAGCTGTTTTTT.

This clone occurred once. V and J are TRBV11-1 and TRBJ1-1, with TRBD1 matching over 11 bases. Trimming took 5 bases from V and 7 from J; bases not matched to a gene: 12. The CDR3 contains 16 residues. The V gene's germline CDR1 is SGHAT and CDR2 FQDESV (reference sequence). The CDR3 DNA reads as TGTGCCAGCAGCAGGACAGGGGGCTTCGGCGGTAATGAAGCTTTCTTT. This sequence encodes CASSRTGGFGGNEAFF.

This sequence joins TRBV28 and TRBJ1-2; possibly TRBD1 for D (5 bases). The CDR3 covers 14 residues. Trimming took off 6 bases at V and 7 bases at J, with 18 bases between the two ends. Germline V gene data show CDR1 as MDHEN and CDR2 as SYDVKM. The CDR3: CASSPPQGFGGYTF. DNA of the CDR3: TGTGCCAGCAGCCCCCCGCAGGGATTTGGTGGCTACACCTTC.